The 21 T cell receptor beta chains below were found in one sample sequenced in a study of Ad26.COV2.S vaccination and SARS-CoV-2 variants. Profiled with immunoSEQ multiplex PCR; TCRdb holds only in-frame clones, not every one. This table has 430,000 or so clones, approximately 92% appearing once. As to treatment: roughly 18 received Ad26.COV2.S at low or high dose, single or two shots; a few received placebo; per-sample allocation not given. Following the first vaccine or placebo injection, samples were taken on day 63. The specimen comprised peripheral blood, sampled in a trial of Ad26.COV2.S vaccine versus placebo. All receptors derive from a person between 18 and 59 years old who received the Ad26.COV2.S COVID-19 vaccine or a placebo.

The rearrangement links TRBV29-1 to TRBJ2-7; 9 nucleotides match TRBD1. After removal of 4 bases from V and 1 base from J, the junction contained 2 bases not matched to a gene. CDR1 is SQVTM and CDR2 is ANQGSEA in the germline V gene. The CDR3 extends over 13 amino acids. As DNA, the CDR3 is TGCAGCGTTGTCGGACAGGGGTCCTACGAGCAGTACTTC. Translation: CSVVGQGSYEQYF.

The chain has TRBV19 and TRBJ1-2; TRBD1 aligns across 10 bases. The CDR3 length is 15 residues. Germline assignment: CDR1 LNHDA and CDR2 SQIVND (reference sequence). V shed 4 bases, J shed 3 bases, and the junction held 5 bases outside the gene matches. This CDR3 reads CASSSDRGPYYGYTF. The DNA of the CDR3 is TGTGCCAGTAGTAGTGACAGGGGGCCTTACTATGGCTACACCTTC.

V and J are TRBV6-2 or TRBV6-3 and TRBJ1-2; D remains unclear. CDR3 length: 14 amino acids. Trimming removed 0 bases from V and 7 bases from J, with 12 bases in between. CDR1 and CDR2 (germline): MNHEY, SVGEGT. In DNA form, the CDR3 reads TGTGCCAGCAGTTACTCTGCGGGGAACGGTGGCTACACCTTC. Protein sequence: CASSYSAGNGGYTF.

The chain uses TRBV27 and TRBJ2-7; the D gene is possibly TRBD1 (6 bases). Germline V CDR1 and CDR2: MNHEY, SMNVEV (reference sequence). CDR3 length: 15 residues. V lost 10 bases to trimming and J lost 11 bases, with 30 bases between them. CDR3 residues: CATRTPTRSQGWEYF. For the CDR3, the DNA is TGTGCCACCAGGACCCCCACGAGGTCACAGGGTTGGGAGTACTTC.

The V gene is TRBV10-1, the J gene TRBJ2-1, with 7 bases aligning to TRBD1. Germline lookup yields CDR1 WNHNN and CDR2 SYGVQD (reference sequence). The CDR3 loop spans 15 amino acids. J was trimmed by 6 bases and V by 3 bases; bases with no gene match: 8. The CDR3 protein is CASSEEGAAGNEQFF. The DNA of the CDR3 is TGCGCCAGCAGTGAAGAGGGGGCGGCGGGCAATGAGCAGTTCTTC.

This chain joins TRBV6-5 and TRBJ1-2; TRBD1 matches 10 bases. V gave up 6 bases and J gave up 7 bases; unmatched junction bases: 11. From germline, CDR1 is MNHEY and CDR2 SVGAGI. The CDR3 has 15 residues. As DNA, the CDR3 is TGTGCCAGCAGGGTCTCCGGGACAGGGGCCGGTGGCTACACCTTC. Translated, it gives CASRVSGTGAGGYTF.

The chain recombines TRBV28 with TRBJ2-7, with D uncertain. Germline values: CDR1 MDHEN, CDR2 SYDVKM. There are 16 residues in the CDR3. With 5 bases removed from V and 1 base from J, the gap between germline ends came to 18 bases. Here the CDR3 reads CASSTRWAGYSYEQYF. The CDR3 nucleotides are TGTGCCAGCAGTACCCGGTGGGCAGGTTATTCCTACGAGCAGTACTTC. Looking up the rest from reference TRBV28 and TRBJ2-7 gives the full variable domain: DVKVTQSSRYLVKRTGEKVFLECVQDMDHENMFWYRQDPGLGLRLIYFSYDVKMKEKGDIPEGYSVSREKKERFSLILESASTNQTSMYLCASSTRWAGYSYEQYFGPGTRLTVT.

This chain uses TRBV28 with TRBJ1-2, with TRBD1 matching 10 bases. V gave up 6 bases and J gave up 5 bases; unmatched junction bases: 6. This CDR3 comprises 14 residues. The germline CDR1 and CDR2 sequences are MDHEN and SYDVKM. The CDR3 DNA reads TGTGCCAGCAGCCCCCGGGACAGGGGATATGGCTACACCTTC. Protein: CASSPRDRGYGYTF.

The chain links TRBV9 to TRBJ2-1; D uncertain. CDR3 size: 16 residues. Germline V lookup: CDR1 SGDLS, CDR2 YYNGEE. Trimming took 1 base from V and 5 from J, leaving 16 bases between them. The CDR3 loop is CASSVFSGDYHNEQFF. In nucleotides, the CDR3 is TGTGCCAGCAGCGTATTTTCAGGAGATTACCACAATGAGCAGTTCTTC.

This clone has more than one count but fewer than ten. The genes are TRBV25-1 and TRBJ2-2, with 15 bases matching TRBD2. The V gene's germline CDR1 is MGHDK and CDR2 SYGVNS. CDR3 length: 17 amino acids. J gave up 1 base and V 7 bases, and 4 bases lay outside the gene matches. The CDR3 region has the DNA TGTGCCAGCACGGGACTAGCGGGAGGAAAGAACACCGGGGAGCTGTTTTTT. Translation: CASTGLAGGKNTGELFF. Combining the CDR3 with reference TRBV25-1 and TRBJ2-2 gives the whole variable domain EADIYQTPRYLVIGTGKKITLECSQTMGHDKMYWYQQDPGMELHLIHYSYGVNSTEKGDLSSESTVSRIRTEHFPLTLESARPSHTSQYLCASTGLAGGKNTGELFFGEGSRLTVL.

The CDR3 DNA follows: TGTGCCAGCAGCGTCTCTGGTCATTCAACAGGAAACACCATATATTTT. Translating it yields CASSVSGHSTGNTIYF. The rearrangement uses TRBV9 and TRBJ1-3; D not resolved. The CDR3 is 16 amino acids. In germline, CDR1 is SGDLS, CDR2 YYNGEE. Deletions cut 2 bases from V and 4 bases from J, with 16 bases between.

CDR3 in amino acids: CASSLSVGNTIYF. CDR3 bases: TGTGCCAGCAGCTTGTCAGTTGGAAACACCATATATTTT. The gene calls are TRBV7-8 and TRBJ1-3; no clear D. Per germline, CDR1 SGHVS and CDR2 FQNEAQ. V was pared by 3 bases and J by 3 bases, with 6 bases between. The CDR3 is 13 amino acids.

The V and J genes are TRBV7-6 and TRBJ2-2; weak D call: TRBD2 (5 bases). Trimming pared 2 bases from V and 1 base from J, leaving 14 bases between. CDR1 is SGHVS and CDR2 is FNYEAQ in the germline V gene. The CDR3 runs to 17 residues. The DNA of the CDR3 is TGTGCCAGCAGCTTAAGTCGGGATGGGAAGAACACCGGGGAGCTGTTTTTT. Residues: CASSLSRDGKNTGELFF.

J is TRBJ1-2 and V is TRBV30; the D gene is possibly TRBD1 (5 bases). Per the germline V gene, CDR1 is GTSNPN and CDR2 is SVGIG (reference sequence). V was trimmed by 0 bases and J by 2 bases, leaving 16 bases between them. CDR3 length: 16 amino acids. CDR3 sequence: CAWSVRRGNLNYGYTF. The DNA for the CDR3 is TGTGCCTGGAGTGTACGCCGGGGGAACCTAAACTATGGCTACACCTTC. Variable domain in full (rest from reference TRBV30 and TRBJ1-2): SQTIHQWPATLVQPVGSPLSLECTVEGTSNPNLYWYRQAAGRGLQLLFYSVGIGQISSEVPQNLSASRPQDRQFILSSKKLLLSDSGFYLCAWSVRRGNLNYGYTFGSGTRLTVV.

This clone was recorded once. The CDR3 coding sequence is TGTGCCATCAGTTCCATTACCCGCGAGCAGTACTTC. Translation gives CAISSITREQYF. The V call is TRBV10-3, the J call TRBJ2-7; D is uncertain. CDR3 length equals 12 residues. V lost 5 bases and J lost 6, with 11 bases in between. CDR1 and CDR2 from the germline V gene are ENHRY and SYGVKD.

The chain links TRBV3-1 (or the pseudogene TRBV3-2) to TRBJ1-5; D is perhaps TRBD1 (5 bases). The CDR3 consists of 13 residues. Trimming removed 5 bases from V and 7 bases from J, with 12 bases in between. CDR1 and CDR2 from the germline V gene are LGHDT and YNNKEL (reference sequence). The CDR3 nucleotides read TGTGCCAGCAGCGGGGGGGGGATCCAGCCCCAGCATTTT. This encodes CASSGGGIQPQHF.

This chain connects TRBV29-1 to TRBJ1-2; no clear D. V lost 7 bases, J lost 6 bases, and 3 bases lay in between. Germline V gene lookup returns CDR1 SQVTM and CDR2 ANQGSEA. CDR3 size: 8 residues. The CDR3 is CSADGYTF. The CDR3 bases are TGCAGCGCCGATGGCTACACCTTC.

This chain joins TRBV27 and TRBJ2-1, with D unclear. Germline lookup yields CDR1 MNHEY and CDR2 SMNVEV (reference sequence). V lost 7 bases and J 7 bases, leaving 14 bases between the germline ends. The CDR3 spans 13 residues. The CDR3 region is CASTPKIGNEQFF. The CDR3 nucleotides read TGTGCCAGCACCCCAAAGATCGGGAATGAGCAGTTCTTC.

The chain is built from TRBV19 and TRBJ2-1, with 13 bases lining up with TRBD2. CDR3 length: 17 residues. With V trimmed by 4 bases and J by 2 bases, 5 bases remained unmatched. In germline, CDR1 is LNHDA, CDR2 SQIVND (reference sequence). The CDR3 region has the DNA TGTGCCAGTAGTAGAAGGACTAGCGGGAGCACCTACAATGAGCAGTTCTTC. It encodes CASSRRTSGSTYNEQFF.

This chain joins TRBV6-4 and TRBJ2-3; D might be TRBD1 (6 bases). There are 13 residues in the CDR3. V gave up 5 bases and J gave up 6 bases, with 12 bases separating them. Per the germline V gene, CDR1 is MRHNA and CDR2 is SNTAGT. CDR3 in amino acids: CASSSERGDTQYF. The CDR3 nucleotides read TGTGCCAGCAGTAGCGAGAGGGGGGATACGCAGTATTTT.

The genes are TRBV5-8 and TRBJ2-7; maybe TRBD2 (5 bases). V dropped 5 bases and J dropped 7 bases, with 19 bases sitting between them. This CDR3 is built from 14 residues. Germline CDR1 and CDR2: SGHTS and YDEGEE. CDR3 amino acids: CASRYVGRRREQYF. In DNA, the CDR3 is TGTGCCAGCAGATATGTTGGTCGACGGAGGGAGCAGTACTTC.